The source of this T cell receptor beta chain is a study of cytomegalovirus exposure and HLA in healthy donors. This clone has only a few counts. The V end was cut by 8 bases, the J end by 1 base, with 12 bases between. Germline values: CDR1 LNHDA, CDR2 SQIVND (reference sequence). This CDR3 has 14 residues. Both 60 Vbeta primers and 13 Jbeta primers went into the PCR. The method was immunoSEQ multiplex PCR; TCRdb's version includes in-frame clones alone and lacks a portion of them. The repertoire consists of around 200,000 clones, with 60% to 85% occurring once and the leading ten covering 3.1%. Sequenced sample: PBMCs. This TCR was recovered from a female donor in good health and CMV-seronegative. This sequence joins TRBV19 and TRBJ1-5; a weak D match, TRBD1 (5 bases). CDR3 region: CASAQGGSNQPQHF. As DNA, the CDR3 is TGTGCCAGTGCTCAGGGAGGAAGCAATCAGCCCCAGCATTTT.